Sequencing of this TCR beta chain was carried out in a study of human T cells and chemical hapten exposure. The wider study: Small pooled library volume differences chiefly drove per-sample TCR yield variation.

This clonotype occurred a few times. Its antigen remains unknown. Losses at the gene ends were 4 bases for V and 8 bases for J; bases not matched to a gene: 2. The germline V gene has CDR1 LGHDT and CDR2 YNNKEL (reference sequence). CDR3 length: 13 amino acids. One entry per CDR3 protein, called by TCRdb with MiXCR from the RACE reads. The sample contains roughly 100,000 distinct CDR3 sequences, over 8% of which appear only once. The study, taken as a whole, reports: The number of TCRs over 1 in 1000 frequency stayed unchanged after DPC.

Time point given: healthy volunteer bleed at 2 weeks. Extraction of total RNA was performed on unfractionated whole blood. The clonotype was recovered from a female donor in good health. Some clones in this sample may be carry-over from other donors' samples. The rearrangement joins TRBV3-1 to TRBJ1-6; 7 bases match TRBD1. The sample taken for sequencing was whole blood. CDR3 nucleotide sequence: TGTGCCAGCAGCCTGCAGGGGGATTCACCCCTCCACTTT. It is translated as CASSLQGDSPLHF.